Following are 24 T cell receptor beta chains from one sample sequenced in a study of somatic mutations in cytotoxic T cells in rheumatoid arthritis. Clones were sequenced by immunoSEQ multiplex PCR, and TCRdb holds only the in-frame ones, with some missing. Among around 15,000 clones listed, around 78% were seen once. The sequenced material came from CD8+ T cells sorted from blood. Every receptor here comes from an adult with rheumatoid arthritis.

This clone came up a few times. This chain links TRBV28 with TRBJ1-2; unclear D gene. This CDR3 comprises 13 residues. Germline V lookup: CDR1 MDHEN, CDR2 SYDVKM. With 4 bases removed from V and 2 bases from J, the gap between germline ends came to 8 bases. The CDR3 nucleotides are TGTGCCAGCAGTTCCCCGCTAAACTATGGCTACACCTTC. Its translation is CASSSPLNYGYTF.

This clone was observed a handful of times. The V call is TRBV7-6, the J call TRBJ2-5; 10 bases are shared with TRBD2. This CDR3 has 16 residues. The V gene's germline CDR1 is SGHVS and CDR2 FNYEAQ. Trimming took 6 bases from V and 3 from J; bases not matched to a gene: 10. CDR3 in amino acids: CASSRLYSGGKETQYF. In DNA form, the CDR3 reads TGTGCCAGCAGTCGCCTTTATAGCGGGGGGAAAGAGACCCAGTACTTC.

This sequence joins TRBV28 and TRBJ2-7, with 11 bases that match TRBD2. Trimming removed 1 base from V and 7 bases from J; junction bases left unmatched: 9. The CDR3 is made up of 16 amino acids. The V gene's germline CDR1 is MDHEN and CDR2 SYDVKM. The CDR3: CASSLYSSGRPREQYF. CDR3 bases: TGTGCCAGCAGTTTATATTCTAGCGGGAGGCCGAGAGAGCAGTACTTC. Complete variable domain (other parts from reference TRBV28 and TRBJ2-7): DVKVTQSSRYLVKRTGEKVFLECVQDMDHENMFWYRQDPGLGLRLIYFSYDVKMKEKGDIPEGYSVSREKKERFSLILESASTNQTSMYLCASSLYSSGRPREQYFGPGTRLTVT.

This clone was counted a few times. The chain recombines TRBV7-3 with TRBJ2-2; D gene unclear. Trimming left V 1 base short and J 6 bases short, with 3 bases between. CDR1 and CDR2 from the germline V gene are SGHTA and FQGTGA. The length of the CDR3 is 12 residues. Here the CDR3 DNA reads TGTGCCAGCAGCTTAATACCCGGGGAGCTGTTTTTT. Translation gives CASSLIPGELFF.

The chain links TRBV29-1 to TRBJ2-7; D gene ambiguous. The germline V gene encodes CDR1 SQVTM and CDR2 ANQGSEA. The CDR3 has 12 amino acids. V gave up 2 bases and J gave up 2 bases, with 7 bases separating them. CDR3 in DNA: TGCAGCGTTGAACTGCAGCCCTACGAGCAGTACTTC. This translates into CSVELQPYEQYF.

DNA of the CDR3: TGTGCCAGCAGTTCGCCCCGGGGGTCCGGGGAGCTGTTTTTT. Translation gives CASSSPRGSGELFF. The chain is built from TRBV28 and TRBJ2-2; tentative D call: TRBD2 (6 bases). V was clipped by 4 bases and J by 6 bases, with 12 bases between them. Germline V lookup: CDR1 MDHEN, CDR2 SYDVKM. CDR3 length: 14 residues.

The chain links TRBV30 to TRBJ2-1; D might be TRBD2 (5 bases). The CDR3 is 13 residues long. Germline assignment: CDR1 GTSNPN and CDR2 SVGIG (reference sequence). Trimming stripped 3 bases from V and 10 bases from J, with 16 bases between. The CDR3 DNA reads as TGTGCCTGGAGAGGCGACTCTACGGGGGAGCAGTTCTTC. It yields the protein CAWRGDSTGEQFF.

The chain is built from TRBV11-2 and TRBJ2-3, with D unresolved. V lost 5 bases to trimming and J lost 4 bases, with 10 bases between them. This CDR3 spans 13 amino acids. Germline CDR1 SGHAT, CDR2 FQNNGV. CDR3 sequence (DNA): TGTGCCAGCAGCCCCCGCGGAGCAGATACGCAGTATTTT. Its protein product is CASSPRGADTQYF.

The rearrangement joins TRBV4-1 to TRBJ2-7, with 12 bases lining up with TRBD2. CDR1 and CDR2 (germline): MGHRA, YSYEKL. The trim removed 1 base at V and 7 bases at J, leaving 2 bases unmatched. The CDR3 length is 14 residues. In nucleotides, the CDR3 is TGCGCCAGCAGCCAAGGTCTAGCGGGAGGGGAGCAGTACTTC. Translation: CASSQGLAGGEQYF.

The J gene is TRBJ2-2, the V gene TRBV9, with D possibly being TRBD1 (6 bases). V dropped 5 bases and J dropped 5 bases, with 19 bases sitting between them. Germline V gene lookup returns CDR1 SGDLS and CDR2 YYNGEE. The CDR3 spans 16 residues. The CDR3 region has the DNA TGTGCCAGCAGTGTCGCACAGGGTCCGGGGACCGGGGAGCTGTTTTTT. Amino acids: CASSVAQGPGTGELFF. The full variable domain, with the rest looked up from reference TRBV9 and TRBJ2-2, is DSGVTQTPKHLITATGQRVTLRCSPRSGDLSVYWYQQSLDQGLQFLIQYYNGEERAKGNILERFSAQQFPDLHSELNLSSLELGDSALYFCASSVAQGPGTGELFFGEGSRLTVL.

The chain uses TRBV13 and TRBJ2-3; 12 positions match TRBD2. Germline V gene data show CDR1 as PRHDT and CDR2 as FYEKMQ (reference sequence). The junction had 7 bases not matched to a gene; V was cut back by 9 bases and J by 6 bases. The CDR3 length is 14 residues. The CDR3 DNA reads TGTGCCAGTGCTAGCGGGGGGGAGAAGGATACGCAGTATTTT. It encodes CASASGGEKDTQYF.

The chain links TRBV27 to TRBJ2-3, with 8 bases that match TRBD2. Germline lookup yields CDR1 MNHEY and CDR2 SMNVEV (reference sequence). CDR3 size: 15 residues. The V segment lost 10 bases and the J segment 0 bases; nucleotides outside the gene matches: 9. For the CDR3, the DNA is TGTGCCACCGATTTAGCGGGGACTAGCACAGATACGCAGTATTTT. Translation gives CATDLAGTSTDTQYF.

This chain connects TRBV7-8 to TRBJ1-4, with D perhaps TRBD1 (6 bases). The V gene's germline CDR1 is SGHVS and CDR2 FQNEAQ. The CDR3 spans 14 residues. The V and J ends lost 3 bases and 3 bases respectively, with 8 bases between them. The CDR3 DNA sequence: TGTGCCAGCAGCTTCGGGACATCTAATGAAAAACTGTTTTTT. This translates into CASSFGTSNEKLFF.

J is TRBJ1-1 and V is TRBV19, with a weak D call TRBD1 (6 bases). The V and J ends lost 4 bases and 1 base respectively, with 16 bases between them. Germline V gives CDR1 LNHDA, CDR2 SQIVND (reference sequence). This CDR3 has 16 residues. The DNA for the CDR3 is TGTGCCAGTAGTACCCCTACCGGGACATCGAACACTGAAGCTTTCTTT. Its protein product is CASSTPTGTSNTEAFF.

The sample holds one count of this clone. The chain uses TRBV9 and TRBJ2-4; 7 bases agree with TRBD2. The CDR3 runs to 15 residues. CDR1 SGDLS and CDR2 YYNGEE come from the germline V gene. V gave up 3 bases and J gave up 2 bases; unmatched junction bases: 5. CDR3 nucleotide sequence: TGTGCCAGCAGCGCCAGCGGGATACCCAAAAACATTCAGTACTTC. This gives the protein CASSASGIPKNIQYF.

V usage is TRBV10-2 and J usage is TRBJ2-1; 13 nucleotides line up with TRBD2. V was pared by 5 bases and J by 10 bases, with 8 bases of the junction left unmatched. Germline lookup yields CDR1 WSHSY and CDR2 SAAADI. This CDR3 has 15 residues. CDR3 loop: CASSFTSGREIEQFF. The CDR3, as DNA: TGCGCCAGCAGTTTTACTAGCGGGAGGGAGATAGAGCAGTTCTTC.

The chain uses TRBV19 and TRBJ2-7; D is unresolved. CDR3 length: 13 residues. Germline V gene sequence: CDR1 LNHDA, CDR2 SQIVND (reference sequence). The V end was cut by 10 bases, the J end by 0 bases, with 13 bases between. The CDR3 protein is CATTPQNSYEQYF. In DNA form, the CDR3 reads TGTGCCACCACACCCCAGAACTCCTACGAGCAGTACTTC.

This sequence joins TRBV5-6 and TRBJ1-1; TRBD1 aligns across 8 bases. Germline V gene lookup returns CDR1 SGHDT and CDR2 YYEEEE. The CDR3 has 14 amino acids. With 2 bases clipped from V and 6 bases from J, the junction kept 6 bases outside the gene matches. The CDR3 DNA reads as TGTGCCAGCAGCTTCGGACAGGGTACGGCTGAAGCTTTCTTT. As protein: CASSFGQGTAEAFF.

This sequence joins TRBV29-1 and TRBJ1-2; 9 positions agree with TRBD1. The V segment lost 3 bases and the J segment 6 bases; nucleotides outside the gene matches: 14. The CDR3 runs 16 residues. Germline lookup yields CDR1 SQVTM and CDR2 ANQGSEA. The CDR3 DNA follows: TGCAGCGTTGATCTTCCAGGACAGGGGTTTGGCGATGGCTACACCTTC. Translating it yields CSVDLPGQGFGDGYTF.

This chain links TRBV7-9 with TRBJ1-6; D is uncertain. Germline CDR1 SEHNR, CDR2 FQNEAQ (reference sequence). The CDR3 has 12 amino acids. The V end lost 0 bases, the J end lost 9 bases, and 3 bases lay between the germline ends. CDR3: CASSLAGSPLHF. The DNA of the CDR3 is TGTGCCAGCAGCTTAGCGGGTTCACCCCTCCACTTT.

This clone qualifies as medium-sized. V and J are TRBV2 and TRBJ1-2, with D unclear. The CDR3 spans 14 residues. The V gene lost 6 bases and the J gene lost 3 bases, with 14 bases spanning the gap. Germline CDR1 SNHLY, CDR2 FYNNEI. The CDR3 bases are TGTGCCAGCAGGGGCCGGGTTGCCTACTATGGCTACACCTTC. It yields the protein CASRGRVAYYGYTF. The variable domain in full, completed from reference TRBV2 and TRBJ1-2, reads EPEVTQTPSHQVTQMGQEVILRCVPISNHLYFYWYRQILGQKVEFLVSFYNNEISEKSEIFDDQFSVERPDGSNFTLKIRSTKLEDSAMYFCASRGRVAYYGYTFGSGTRLTVV.

This clone turned up a few times. V is TRBV5-6 and J is TRBJ2-7, with TRBD2 as a possible D gene (6 bases). The CDR3 is 12 residues long. V was pared by 5 bases and J by 6 bases, with 12 bases between. Germline V lookup: CDR1 SGHDT, CDR2 YYEEEE. CDR3 protein: CASSLLGGEQYF. In DNA, the CDR3 is TGTGCCAGCAGTCTACTGGGGGGCGAGCAGTACTTC.

The chain combines TRBV9 with TRBJ2-5; TRBD1 aligns across 10 bases. In germline, CDR1 is SGDLS, CDR2 YYNGEE. CDR3 length: 15 residues. The junction had 5 bases not matched to a gene; V was cut back by 0 bases and J by 6 bases. CDR3 loop: CASSVVGDRGQTQYF. In DNA form, the CDR3 reads TGTGCCAGCAGCGTAGTAGGGGACAGGGGTCAGACCCAGTACTTC.

The chain couples TRBV7-9 to TRBJ1-2; D is ambiguous. V lost 1 base, J lost 4 bases, and 7 bases lay in between. The germline V gene encodes CDR1 SEHNR and CDR2 FQNEAQ (reference sequence). The CDR3 runs 13 residues. The CDR3 loop reads CASSLVQIYGYTF. The CDR3 DNA is TGTGCCAGCAGCTTAGTACAGATCTATGGCTACACCTTC.